The 30 T cell receptor beta chains reported below all come from one sample, sequenced in a study of CD8 T cells in Susac syndrome. Reverse transcription of about 0.5 to 1 ug RNA was carried out with random hexamers. TCRdb ran MiXCR on the immunoSEQ multiplex PCR reads and lists one entry per CDR3 protein. Here the sample spans about 150,000 distinct CDR3 sequences, 95% being singletons. The sample taken for sequencing was CD8+ T cells from PBMCs. The receptors stem from a human donor with multiple sclerosis.

This chain links TRBV29-1 with TRBJ1-2, with a possible D match to TRBD1 (6 bases). CDR3 length: 12 residues. Germline assignment: CDR1 SQVTM and CDR2 ANQGSEA. V was cut by 7 bases and J by 4 bases, with 13 bases left in between. CDR3 DNA sequence: TGCAGCGCCATACAGGGTTCCTATGGCTACACCTTC. It translates to CSAIQGSYGYTF.

The gene calls are TRBV29-1 and TRBJ2-1, with 9 bases lining up with TRBD2. The CDR3 has 14 amino acids. Trimming at V came to 6 bases and at J to 9 bases, leaving 12 bases not matched to a gene. CDR1 and CDR2 from the germline V gene are SQVTM and ANQGSEA. CDR3 in amino acids: CSVTAGGYLAEQFF. The CDR3 region has the DNA TGCAGCGTAACAGCGGGGGGATATCTGGCTGAGCAGTTCTTC.

This chain uses TRBV19 with TRBJ1-2; no definite D call. The V end was cut by 3 bases, the J end by 8 bases, with 10 bases between. Germline-derived CDR1 and CDR2 are LNHDA and SQIVND (reference sequence). The CDR3 is 12 residues long. In nucleotides, the CDR3 is TGTGCCAGTAGTATCGGCGGGCGAGGCTACACCTTC. It yields the protein CASSIGGRGYTF.

This chain joins TRBV6-4 and TRBJ1-2; 8 bases map to TRBD1. Germline assignment: CDR1 MRHNA and CDR2 SNTAGT. CDR3 size: 16 residues. The ends lost 0 bases at V and 5 bases at J; junction bases unmatched: 8. The CDR3 protein is CASSDSGQGQWYGYTF. The DNA for the CDR3 is TGTGCCAGCAGTGACTCTGGACAGGGCCAGTGGTATGGCTACACCTTC.

This clonotype was picked up one time. The chain is built from TRBV15 and TRBJ1-2; unclear D gene. CDR3 length: 15 residues. V shed 3 bases and J shed 2 bases, with 13 bases lying between them. Germline V CDR1 and CDR2: LNHNV, YYDKDF (reference sequence). CDR3 in amino acids: CATSRVVEANYGYTF. The DNA for the CDR3 is TGTGCCACCAGCAGGGTGGTCGAAGCCAACTATGGCTACACCTTC. Based on the CDR3 plus reference TRBV15 and TRBJ1-2, the full variable domain is DAMVIQNPRYQVTQFGKPVTLSCSQTLNHNVMYWYQQKSSQAPKLLFHYYDKDFNNEADTPDNFQSRRPNTSFCFLDIRSPGLGDTAMYLCATSRVVEANYGYTFGSGTRLTVV.

This clonotype was seen a single time. The V call is TRBV27, the J call TRBJ1-5; perhaps TRBD1 as D (5 bases). V dropped 3 bases and J dropped 4 bases, with 13 bases sitting between them. The CDR3 spans 15 residues. The germline V gene encodes CDR1 MNHEY and CDR2 SMNVEV (reference sequence). CDR3 bases: TGTGCCAGCAGTTTTGTGGGGGGAGCAAATCAGCCCCAGCATTTT. This sequence encodes CASSFVGGANQPQHF.

The chain uses TRBV4-1 and TRBJ2-1, with D possibly TRBD2 on 6 matching bases. Trimming removed 1 base from V and 7 bases from J, with 14 bases in between. The CDR3 contains 15 residues. Germline CDR1 reads MGHRA; CDR2 reads YSYEKL. The chain's CDR3 is CASSQVLAPGNEQFF. The CDR3 coding sequence is TGCGCCAGCAGCCAAGTACTAGCTCCAGGTAATGAGCAGTTCTTC.

The rearrangement uses TRBV2 and TRBJ2-3; perhaps D is TRBD1 or TRBD2 (6 bases each). CDR1 SNHLY and CDR2 FYNNEI come from the germline V gene. This CDR3 is built from 14 residues. Trimming removed 8 bases from V and 3 bases from J, with 15 bases in between. The CDR3 DNA follows: TGTGCCAGCTCCGAGGGGGGCCTGACAGATACGCAGTATTTT. Translation gives CASSEGGLTDTQYF.

V is TRBV5-1 and J is TRBJ2-7, with 9 bases that match TRBD2. The CDR3 length is 17 residues. The junction had 8 bases not matched to a gene; V was cut back by 1 base and J by 0 bases. The germline CDR1 and CDR2 sequences are SGHRS and YFSETQ. The CDR3 nucleotides are TGCGCCAGCAGCTTGCCCCGGGCTAGCGGGGCCTCCTACGAGCAGTACTTC. Encoded protein: CASSLPRASGASYEQYF.

The chain couples TRBV2 to TRBJ2-1; weak D call: TRBD2 (6 bases). With 8 bases removed from V and 4 bases from J, the gap between germline ends came to 9 bases. Germline values: CDR1 SNHLY, CDR2 FYNNEI. This CDR3 region has 12 residues. In DNA form, the CDR3 reads TGTGCCAGCTGTGGAGGGTACAATGAGCAGTTCTTC. This gives the protein CASCGGYNEQFF.

A single count supports this clonotype. V is TRBV15 and J is TRBJ1-2; 7 bases map to TRBD1. The CDR3 is 14 amino acids. V gave up 5 bases and J gave up 3 bases; unmatched junction bases: 6. The germline V gene encodes CDR1 LNHNV and CDR2 YYDKDF (reference sequence). The CDR3 protein is CATSARDSHYGYTF. The CDR3 DNA follows: TGTGCCACCAGCGCCCGGGACAGCCACTATGGCTACACCTTC. The entire variable domain, with the rest obtained from reference TRBV15 and TRBJ1-2, is as follows: DAMVIQNPRYQVTQFGKPVTLSCSQTLNHNVMYWYQQKSSQAPKLLFHYYDKDFNNEADTPDNFQSRRPNTSFCFLDIRSPGLGDTAMYLCATSARDSHYGYTFGSGTRLTVV.

This chain links TRBV11-2 with TRBJ1-2; D uncertain. The germline V gene has CDR1 SGHAT and CDR2 FQNNGV. The CDR3 sequence is 15 residues long. V was clipped by 7 bases and J by 4 bases, with 19 bases between them. CDR3 DNA sequence: TGTGCCAGCACCTATGGGAAGCAGGATTCCTATGGCTACACCTTC. This translates into CASTYGKQDSYGYTF. The whole variable domain, remainder taken from reference TRBV11-2 and TRBJ1-2, is EAGVAQSPRYKIIEKRQSVAFWCNPISGHATLYWYQQILGQGPKLLIQFQNNGVVDDSQLPKDRFSAERLKGVDSTLKIQPAKLEDSAVYLCASTYGKQDSYGYTFGSGTRLTVV.

CDR3 DNA: TGTGCCAGCAGCCAAGGGAAGGGGCCCTTTAAGAACACTGAAGCTTTCTTT. This sequence encodes CASSQGKGPFKNTEAFF. The V gene is TRBV3-1, the J gene TRBJ1-1, with D possibly TRBD1 on 5 matching bases. The CDR3 length is 17 residues. Germline V gene lookup returns CDR1 LGHDT and CDR2 YNNKEL (reference sequence). Trimming took 1 base from V and 1 from J, leaving 16 bases between them.

V and J are TRBV27 and TRBJ1-2; D remains ambiguous. Trimming shortened V by 4 bases and J by 4 bases, and 10 bases separated the two germline ends. This CDR3 has 13 residues. Looked up from germline, CDR1 is MNHEY and CDR2 is SMNVEV (reference sequence). The CDR3 reads CASSYGNLYGYTF. The CDR3, as DNA: TGTGCCAGCAGTTACGGGAACCTCTATGGCTACACCTTC.

The V gene is TRBV6-5, the J gene TRBJ2-3, with a weak D call TRBD2 (6 bases). This CDR3 is built from 15 residues. In germline, CDR1 is MNHEY, CDR2 SVGAGI. Trimming cost V 5 bases and J 4 bases, with 16 bases left between them. The CDR3 region has the DNA TGTGCCAGCAGTACTACCGGGAGCCTGGCAGATACGCAGTATTTT. This gives the protein CASSTTGSLADTQYF.

The rearrangement joins TRBV6-4 to TRBJ2-7; 7 bases fit TRBD1. The V segment lost 3 bases and the J segment 3 bases; nucleotides outside the gene matches: 8. CDR3 length: 15 residues. Germline V gene data show CDR1 as MRHNA and CDR2 as SNTAGT. CDR3 nucleotide sequence: TGTGCCAGCAGTGAAGTACAGGGGCCCTACTACGAGCAGTACTTC. As protein: CASSEVQGPYYEQYF.

The chain joins TRBV6-4 to TRBJ1-6; TRBD1 is a possible D gene (5 bases). Germline loops: CDR1 MRHNA, CDR2 SNTAGT. V lost 6 bases to trimming and J lost 2 bases, with 5 bases between them. This CDR3 spans 13 amino acids. CDR3 region: CASRDTYNSPLHF. CDR3 nucleotide sequence: TGTGCCAGCAGGGACACCTATAATTCACCCCTCCACTTT.

The chain recombines TRBV20-1 with TRBJ1-1; 9 bases align to TRBD1. Germline loops: CDR1 DFQATT, CDR2 SNEGSKA (reference sequence). Trimming took 4 bases from V and 3 from J; bases not matched to a gene: 3. The CDR3 is made up of 13 amino acids. The CDR3 region has the DNA TGCAGTGCTACCGGGACAGGGCACACTGAAGCTTTCTTT. Translation gives CSATGTGHTEAFF.

The rearrangement uses TRBV29-1 and TRBJ1-3, with a tentative D call TRBD1 (5 bases). CDR3 length: 16 amino acids. V lost 4 bases and J lost 1, with 17 bases in between. The germline V gene encodes CDR1 SQVTM and CDR2 ANQGSEA. The DNA for the CDR3 is TGCAGCGTTGCGGGGAGCAGGGAGTCGTCTGGAAACACCATATATTTT. This encodes CSVAGSRESSGNTIYF.

V and J are TRBV29-1 and TRBJ1-2, with D tentatively TRBD1 (5 bases). Trimming took off 0 bases at V and 5 bases at J, with 13 bases between the two ends. The CDR3 consists of 14 residues. Germline assignment: CDR1 SQVTM and CDR2 ANQGSEA. The CDR3: CSVEDKDILYGYTF. CDR3 DNA: TGCAGCGTTGAAGATAAGGACATACTATATGGCTACACCTTC.

The chain recombines TRBV19 with TRBJ2-1; TRBD1 might be the D (5 bases). This CDR3 has 16 amino acids. Germline V gene data show CDR1 as LNHDA and CDR2 as SQIVND (reference sequence). The V end lost 0 bases, the J end lost 7 bases, and 16 bases lay between the germline ends. CDR3 protein: CASSIDQGRVWNEQFF. The CDR3 DNA reads TGTGCCAGTAGTATAGATCAGGGCAGGGTTTGGAATGAGCAGTTCTTC. Full variable domain (outside the CDR3, taken from reference TRBV19 and TRBJ2-1): DGGITQSPKYLFRKEGQNVTLSCEQNLNHDAMYWYRQDPGQGLRLIYYSQIVNDFQKGDIAEGYSVSREKKESFPLTVTSAQKNPTAFYLCASSIDQGRVWNEQFFGPGTRLTVL.

This clonotype has only one observation. V and J are TRBV7-8 and TRBJ2-3, with 7 bases lining up with TRBD1. Germline-derived CDR1 and CDR2 are SGHVS and FQNEAQ. V lost 2 bases, J lost 2 bases, and 7 bases stayed unmatched. CDR3 length: 16 amino acids. The CDR3 is CASSLPGQPNTDTQYF. DNA for the CDR3: TGTGCCAGCAGCTTACCGGGACAGCCGAACACAGATACGCAGTATTTT. The whole variable domain, filled in from reference TRBV7-8 and TRBJ2-3, reads GAGVSQSPRYKVAKRGQDVALRCDPISGHVSLFWYQQALGQGPEFLTYFQNEAQLDKSGLPSDRFFAERPEGSVSTLKIQRTQQEDSAVYLCASSLPGQPNTDTQYFGPGTRLTVL.

The chain couples TRBV15 to TRBJ2-1; D gene uncertain. V gave up 8 bases and J gave up 0 bases, with 14 bases separating them. Germline CDR1 and CDR2: LNHNV and YYDKDF (reference sequence). CDR3 length: 15 residues. CDR3: CATDPTGSSYNEQFF. The CDR3 nucleotides read TGTGCCACCGACCCGACTGGAAGCTCCTACAATGAGCAGTTCTTC.

The rearrangement links TRBV5-6 to TRBJ2-3; 9 bases align to TRBD2. Germline CDR1 reads SGHDT; CDR2 reads YYEEEE. The CDR3 loop spans 16 amino acids. Trimming removed 1 base from V and 1 base from J; junction bases left unmatched: 4. CDR3: CASSLYAGGGTDTQYF. The CDR3 bases are TGTGCCAGCAGCTTGTATGCGGGGGGGGGCACAGATACGCAGTATTTT.

The chain employs TRBV11-2 and TRBJ2-7, with D possibly matching TRBD2 (6 bases). The V end was cut by 1 base, the J end by 2 bases, with 18 bases between. Germline lookup yields CDR1 SGHAT and CDR2 FQNNGV. The CDR3 contains 17 residues. The CDR3 DNA is TGTGCCAGCAGCTTAGGGTACGGGGCGGGGCACACCTACGAGCAGTACTTC. The encoded protein is CASSLGYGAGHTYEQYF.

The chain joins TRBV13 to TRBJ1-1, with D uncertain. The germline V gene has CDR1 PRHDT and CDR2 FYEKMQ (reference sequence). This CDR3 is built from 14 residues. Trimming took 5 bases from V and 3 from J, leaving 13 bases between them. The CDR3 DNA is TGTGCCAGCAGCCTGGGTGGGCGGGACACTGAAGCTTTCTTT. As protein: CASSLGGRDTEAFF.

This chain uses TRBV12-3 or TRBV12-4 with TRBJ1-1; D not resolved. This CDR3 has 17 residues. V was pared by 2 bases and J by 0 bases, with 16 bases between. Written as DNA, the CDR3 is TGTGCCAGCAGTTTATCGAATGGGTTGGGCATGAACACTGAAGCTTTCTTT. It yields the protein CASSLSNGLGMNTEAFF.

The J gene is TRBJ2-3, the V gene TRBV14, with TRBD1 as a possible D gene (6 bases). The CDR3 runs 17 residues. V was cut by 3 bases and J by 2 bases, with 18 bases left in between. CDR1 is SGHDN and CDR2 is FVKESK in the germline V gene. CDR3 in amino acids: CASSHDNRRGYTDTQYF. CDR3 in DNA: TGTGCCAGCAGCCACGACAACCGCAGGGGTTACACAGATACGCAGTATTTT.

This clonotype occurred once. This chain uses TRBV6-6 with TRBJ1-2; 7 positions agree with TRBD1. Losses at the gene ends were 6 bases for V and 8 bases for J; bases not matched to a gene: 3. The germline V gene encodes CDR1 MNHNY and CDR2 SVGAGI (reference sequence). CDR3 length: 11 residues. The CDR3 spells CASRGTAGYTF. CDR3 bases: TGTGCCAGCAGAGGGACAGCCGGCTACACCTTC.

The rearrangement joins TRBV5-1 to TRBJ2-1; D is ambiguous. V was pared by 2 bases and J by 8 bases, with 14 bases between. Germline-derived CDR1 and CDR2 are SGHRS and YFSETQ. The CDR3 has 14 residues. The DNA for the CDR3 is TGCGCCAGCAGCTTAGAATCGGTTCTCGATGAGCAGTTCTTC. Residues: CASSLESVLDEQFF.